This T cell receptor beta chain was identified during a study of shared clonotypes between healthy human individuals. Findings of the study overall: A small donor pool kept down the genetic and exposure-history diversity that was represented.

Measured with immunoSEQ multiplex PCR; TCRdb has only the in-frame clones, and not every one. Of roughly 86,000 clones listed, almost 70% are singletons. About this clone itself: Its antigen remains unidentified.

Trimming removed 7 bases from V and 1 base from J; junction bases left unmatched: 6. The germline CDR1 and CDR2 sequences are LNHDA and SQIVND (reference sequence). CDR3 length: 15 residues. The sequence came from a man between 25 and 39 years old in good health. Sequenced sample: memory CD8+ T cells sorted from blood. Subset reported: CD45RO+ cells pooled with CCR7-negative TemRA cells. The J gene is TRBJ2-1, the V gene TRBV19; 8 positions agree with TRBD1. This CDR3 is CASNPTGESYNEQFF. CDR3 bases: TGTGCCAGTAACCCGACAGGGGAGTCCTACAATGAGCAGTTCTTC.